The T cell receptor beta chain described here comes from a study of shared clonotypes between healthy human individuals. About this clone itself: Different DNA sequences within this sample yield the same CDR3.

V lost 0 bases and J 0 bases, leaving 7 bases between the germline ends. CDR3 length equals 14 residues. Per the germline V gene, CDR1 is SGDLS and CDR2 is YYNGEE. Assay used: immunoSEQ multiplex PCR; TCRdb lists only in-frame clones, some missing. The sample contains approximately 2.5 million clones, over 85% of which appear only once. The chain links TRBV9 to TRBJ2-7; no definite D call. This TCR was recovered from a man younger than 35 in good health. Specimen: naive CD4+ T cells sorted from blood. The sample's subset: CD45RA+ positively selected. DNA of the CDR3: TGTGCCAGCAGCGTAGGTGTCAACTCCTACGAGCAGTACTTC. This translates into CASSVGVNSYEQYF.